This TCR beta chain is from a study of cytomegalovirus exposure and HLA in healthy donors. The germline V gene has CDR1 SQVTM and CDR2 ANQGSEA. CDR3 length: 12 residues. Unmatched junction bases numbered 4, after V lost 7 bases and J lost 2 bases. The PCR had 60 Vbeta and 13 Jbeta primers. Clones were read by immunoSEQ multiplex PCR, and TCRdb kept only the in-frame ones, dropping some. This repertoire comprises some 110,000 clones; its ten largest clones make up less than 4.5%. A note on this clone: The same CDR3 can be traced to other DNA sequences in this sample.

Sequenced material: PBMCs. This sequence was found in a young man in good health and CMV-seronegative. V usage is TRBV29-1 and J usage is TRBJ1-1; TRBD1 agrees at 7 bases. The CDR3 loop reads CSGWDSNTEAFF. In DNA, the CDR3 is TGCAGCGGTTGGGACAGCAACACTGAAGCTTTCTTT.